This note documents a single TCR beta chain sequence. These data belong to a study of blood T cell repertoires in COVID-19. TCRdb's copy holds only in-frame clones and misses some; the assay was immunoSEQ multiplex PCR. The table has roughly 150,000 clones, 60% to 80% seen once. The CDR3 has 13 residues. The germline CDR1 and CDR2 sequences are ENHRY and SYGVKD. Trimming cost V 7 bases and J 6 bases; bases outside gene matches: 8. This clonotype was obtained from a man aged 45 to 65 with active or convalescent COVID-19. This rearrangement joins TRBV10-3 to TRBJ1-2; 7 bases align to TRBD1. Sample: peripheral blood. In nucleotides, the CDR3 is TGTGCCATCAAACTTCCGACAGGGAATGGCTACACCTTC. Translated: CAIKLPTGNGYTF.